This T cell receptor (beta chain) was sequenced in a study of CD8 T cells in ankylosing spondylitis. Generation of TCR beta libraries employed quantitative 5'-RACE incorporating molecular barcodes. TCRdb fed the 5' RACE reads into MiXCR, producing one record per CDR3 protein. The table shows under 550,000 distinct CDR3 sequences, with roughly 26% occurring only once. General study findings and limits: Matched ankylosing spondylitis synovial fluid reportedly contained a significantly enriched population of disease-linked clones. There was a TCR beta motif, made of several highly homologous variants, that appeared characteristic of ankylosing spondylitis blood. Before this, some motif variants had been reported in reactive arthritis synovial fluid and blood.

This clonotype was counted many times. Its matching antigen is unknown. CDR3 length equals 13 residues. Germline values: CDR1 KGHDR, CDR2 SFDVKD. Trimming cost V 4 bases and J 7 bases, with 12 bases left between them. The chain uses TRBV24-1 and TRBJ1-1; D possibly corresponds to TRBD1 (5 bases). Sequenced: blood, either unsorted or a sorted T cell fraction (not recorded which). The source of this sequence is a male donor with ankylosing spondylitis. This chain's CDR3 is CATSEGDSLEAFF. The CDR3 DNA reads as TGTGCCACCAGTGAGGGTGACAGTCTTGAAGCTTTCTTT.